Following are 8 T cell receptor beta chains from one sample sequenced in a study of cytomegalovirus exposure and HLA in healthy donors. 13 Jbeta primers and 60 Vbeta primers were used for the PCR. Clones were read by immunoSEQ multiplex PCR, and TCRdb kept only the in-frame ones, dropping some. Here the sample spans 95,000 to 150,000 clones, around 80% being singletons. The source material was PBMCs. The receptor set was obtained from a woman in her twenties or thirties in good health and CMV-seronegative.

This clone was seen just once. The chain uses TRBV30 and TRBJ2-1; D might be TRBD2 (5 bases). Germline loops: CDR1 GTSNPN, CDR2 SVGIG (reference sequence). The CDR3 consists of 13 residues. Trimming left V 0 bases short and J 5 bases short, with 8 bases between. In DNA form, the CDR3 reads TGTGCCTGGAGTGTACTAGGAAACAATGAGCAGTTCTTC. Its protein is CAWSVLGNNEQFF.

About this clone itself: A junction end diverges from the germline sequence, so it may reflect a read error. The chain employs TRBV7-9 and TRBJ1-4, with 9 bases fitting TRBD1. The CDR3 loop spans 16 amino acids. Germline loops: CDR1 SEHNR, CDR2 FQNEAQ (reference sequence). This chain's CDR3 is CSSRLTGGAVDEKLFF. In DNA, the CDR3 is TGTTCCAGCAGACTAACAGGGGGCGCGGTGGATGAAAAACTGTTTTTT.

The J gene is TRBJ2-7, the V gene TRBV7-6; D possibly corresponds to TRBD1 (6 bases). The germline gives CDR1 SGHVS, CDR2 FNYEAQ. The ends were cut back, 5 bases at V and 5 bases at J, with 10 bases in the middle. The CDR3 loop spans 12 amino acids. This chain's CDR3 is CASSGDNHEQYF. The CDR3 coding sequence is TGTGCCAGCAGCGGGGACAACCACGAGCAGTACTTC.

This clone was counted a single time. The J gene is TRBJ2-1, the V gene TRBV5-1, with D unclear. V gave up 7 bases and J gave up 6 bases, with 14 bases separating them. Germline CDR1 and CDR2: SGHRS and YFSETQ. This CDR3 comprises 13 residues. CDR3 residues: CASPPSQCNEQFF. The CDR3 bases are TGCGCCAGCCCCCCCTCACAGTGCAATGAGCAGTTCTTC.

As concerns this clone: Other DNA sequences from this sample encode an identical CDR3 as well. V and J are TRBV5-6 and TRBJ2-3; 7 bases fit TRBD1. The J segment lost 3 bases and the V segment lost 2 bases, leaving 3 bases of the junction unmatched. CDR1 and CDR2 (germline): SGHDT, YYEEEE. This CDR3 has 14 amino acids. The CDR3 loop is CASSLGGRTDTQYF. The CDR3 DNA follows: TGTGCCAGCAGCTTAGGGGGCAGGACAGATACGCAGTATTTT.

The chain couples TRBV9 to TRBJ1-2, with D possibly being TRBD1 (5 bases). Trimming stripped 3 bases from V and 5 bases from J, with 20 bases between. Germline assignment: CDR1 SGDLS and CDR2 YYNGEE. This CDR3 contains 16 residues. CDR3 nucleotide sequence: TGTGCCAGCAGCGATCGCCCCGGATCCGGGGGGTATGGCTACACCTTC. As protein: CASSDRPGSGGYGYTF.

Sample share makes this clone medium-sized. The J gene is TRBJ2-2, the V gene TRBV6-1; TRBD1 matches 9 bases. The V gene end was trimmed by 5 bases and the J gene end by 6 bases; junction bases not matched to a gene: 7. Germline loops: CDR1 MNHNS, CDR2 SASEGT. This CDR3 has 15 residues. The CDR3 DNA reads TGTGCCAGCAGTACAGGGGGCGGGAGTGCCGGGGAGCTGTTTTTT. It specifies CASSTGGGSAGELFF.

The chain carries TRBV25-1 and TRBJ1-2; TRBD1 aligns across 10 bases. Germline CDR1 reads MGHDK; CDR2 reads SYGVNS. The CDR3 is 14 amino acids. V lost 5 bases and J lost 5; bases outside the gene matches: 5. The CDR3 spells CASSRGQGLYGYTF. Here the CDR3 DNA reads TGTGCCAGCAGTAGGGGACAGGGGTTATATGGCTACACCTTC.